Each of the 8 T cell receptor beta chains below was sequenced from the same sample in a study of blood T cells in healthy people across ages. It was with a sample-barcoded 5' primer and a J-beta primer mix that a second PCR of roughly 7 to 12 cycles was run. MiXCR was run by TCRdb on the 5' RACE reads, yielding one entry per CDR3 protein. The profile shows about 650,000 distinct CDR3 sequences, 52% of them singletons. Sequenced: blood. The receptors were sampled from a woman at least 80 years old in good health.

This clonotype was found a few times. The chain has TRBV27 and TRBJ2-7; D remains unclear. Trimming removed 3 bases from V and 4 bases from J, with 13 bases in between. The length of the CDR3 is 14 residues. CDR1 is MNHEY, CDR2 SMNVEV, per germline (reference sequence). The CDR3 nucleotides read TGTGCCAGCAGTTTTACCCGGATTTCTTACGAGCAGTACTTC. This gives the protein CASSFTRISYEQYF.

This clonotype was recorded many times. The CDR3 sequence is CASRVPGGNQPQHF. The CDR3 nucleotides read TGTGCCAGCCGCGTACCAGGGGGCAATCAGCCCCAGCATTTT. The chain links TRBV28 to TRBJ1-5, with a possible D match to TRBD1 (6 bases). Trimming removed 8 bases from V and 2 bases from J, with 13 bases in between. CDR3 length: 14 residues. Germline lookup yields CDR1 MDHEN and CDR2 SYDVKM. Together with reference TRBV28 and TRBJ1-5, the CDR3 gives the full variable domain: DVKVTQSSRYLVKRTGEKVFLECVQDMDHENMFWYRQDPGLGLRLIYFSYDVKMKEKGDIPEGYSVSREKKERFSLILESASTNQTSMYLCASRVPGGNQPQHFGDGTRLSIL.

The genes are TRBV10-3 and TRBJ2-3; D is uncertain. This CDR3 is built from 18 residues. The V and J ends lost 0 bases and 2 bases respectively, with 18 bases between them. Germline CDR1 and CDR2: ENHRY and SYGVKD. This chain's CDR3 is CAISESSLTAVYTDTQYF. Written as DNA, the CDR3 is TGTGCCATCAGTGAGTCCTCCCTAACGGCGGTCTACACAGATACGCAGTATTTT.

The rearrangement links TRBV30 to TRBJ2-3; weak D call: TRBD2 (6 bases). This CDR3 spans 13 amino acids. V lost 3 bases and J lost 6, with 13 bases in between. Germline V lookup: CDR1 GTSNPN, CDR2 SVGIG (reference sequence). This chain's CDR3 is CAWSGTYTDTQYF. The CDR3 DNA sequence: TGTGCCTGGAGCGGGACTTACACGGATACGCAGTATTTT. Looking up the rest from reference TRBV30 and TRBJ2-3 gives the full variable domain: SQTIHQWPATLVQPVGSPLSLECTVEGTSNPNLYWYRQAAGRGLQLLFYSVGIGQISSEVPQNLSASRPQDRQFILSSKKLLLSDSGFYLCAWSGTYTDTQYFGPGTRLTVL.

About this clonotype: A read error may produce the germline difference seen at one junction end. V and J are TRBV3-1 and TRBJ1-1; no firm D call. Germline CDR1 is LGHDT and CDR2 is YNNKEL (reference sequence). The CDR3 length is 15 residues. The chain's CDR3 is CASSQGTFMNTEAFF. For the CDR3, the DNA is TGTGCCAGCAGTCAAGGTACCTTTATGAACACTGAAGCTTTCTTT.

The table lists this clonotype with many counts. The chain combines TRBV7-9 with TRBJ1-1; TRBD1 matches 9 bases. The V gene end was trimmed by 3 bases and the J gene end by 1 base; junction bases not matched to a gene: 6. The CDR3 covers 16 residues. The germline CDR1 and CDR2 sequences are SEHNR and FQNEAQ (reference sequence). This chain's CDR3 is CASSFTRDRENTEAFF. The DNA of the CDR3 is TGTGCCAGCAGCTTCACGCGGGACAGGGAGAACACTGAAGCTTTCTTT.

This clonotype occurred many times. The CDR3 region is CASSLGLGGSTDTQYF. The CDR3 nucleotides are TGCGCCAGCAGCTTGGGTTTAGGAGGGTCGACAGATACGCAGTATTTT. This rearrangement joins TRBV5-1 to TRBJ2-3; the D gene is possibly TRBD2 (6 bases). The germline CDR1 and CDR2 sequences are SGHRS and YFSETQ. Trimming removed 0 bases at V and 3 bases at J, with 14 bases between. This CDR3 region has 16 residues.

This clonotype came up many times. The V and J genes are TRBV9 and TRBJ2-3, with 9 nucleotides matching TRBD2. The V segment lost 4 bases and the J segment 5 bases; nucleotides outside the gene matches: 11. The V gene's germline CDR1 is SGDLS and CDR2 YYNGEE. This CDR3 is 16 amino acids long. The CDR3 nucleotides are TGTGCCAGCAGCCCGGCGGGAGGGCGCGGAATAGATACGCAGTATTTT. It codes for CASSPAGGRGIDTQYF.